What follows are 5 T cell receptor beta chains derived from one specimen sequenced in a study of cytomegalovirus exposure and HLA in healthy donors. The PCR employed 60 Vbeta primers together with 13 Jbeta primers. Libraries were prepared by immunoSEQ multiplex PCR; TCRdb keeps only in-frame clonotypes and omits some of them. The sample has 87,000 or so clones, around 60% seen once. Sequenced input: PBMCs. The receptors originated from a man between 60 and 70 years old in good health and CMV-seronegative.

The genes are TRBV19 and TRBJ2-4; 10 bases are a match to TRBD2. Germline V gene data show CDR1 as LNHDA and CDR2 as SQIVND (reference sequence). Trimming took 2 bases from V and 0 from J; bases not matched to a gene: 13. This CDR3 is built from 20 residues. CDR3 sequence reads: CASSISKRLAGALAKNIQYF. The CDR3 coding sequence is TGTGCCAGTAGTATAAGTAAGAGGCTAGCGGGGGCTCTAGCCAAAAACATTCAGTACTTC. Full variable domain (remainder filled in from reference TRBV19 and TRBJ2-4): DGGITQSPKYLFRKEGQNVTLSCEQNLNHDAMYWYRQDPGQGLRLIYYSQIVNDFQKGDIAEGYSVSREKKESFPLTVTSAQKNPTAFYLCASSISKRLAGALAKNIQYFGAGTRLSVL.

The J gene is TRBJ2-3, the V gene TRBV5-5; 12 nucleotides line up with TRBD2. The CDR3 has 16 residues. The V and J ends lost 4 bases and 5 bases, in that order; junction bases with no gene match: 8. Germline CDR1 is SGHKS and CDR2 is YYEKEE (reference sequence). CDR3 coding DNA: TGTGCCAGCAGCCTACCTAGCGGGGGGGCGTTAGATACGCAGTATTTT. This codes for CASSLPSGGALDTQYF. Together with reference TRBV5-5 and TRBJ2-3, the CDR3 gives the full variable domain: DAGVTQSPTHLIKTRGQQVTLRCSPISGHKSVSWYQQVLGQGPQFIFQYYEKEERGRGNFPDRFSARQFPNYSSELNVNALLLGDSALYLCASSLPSGGALDTQYFGPGTRLTVL.

The chain recombines TRBV9 with TRBJ2-5, with TRBD1 matching over 11 bases. CDR3 length: 16 residues. V gave up 0 bases and J gave up 4 bases; unmatched junction bases: 5. CDR1 and CDR2 from the germline V gene are SGDLS and YYNGEE. The CDR3 DNA reads TGTGCCAGCAGCGTAGGTCGGACAGGGGGCTCAGAGACCCAGTACTTC. Amino acid sequence: CASSVGRTGGSETQYF.

This sequence joins TRBV5-6 and TRBJ1-5; possible D gene TRBD1, 6 bases. Trimming pared 3 bases from V and 0 bases from J, leaving 10 bases between. Looked up from germline, CDR1 is SGHDT and CDR2 is YYEEEE. The CDR3 consists of 15 residues. CDR3: CASSWTDISNQPQHF. The CDR3 DNA reads as TGTGCCAGCAGCTGGACAGATATTAGCAATCAGCCCCAGCATTTT.

The CDR3 sequence: CASSPSASGTGSDTQYF. CDR3 bases: TGTGCCAGCAGCCCGTCTGCTTCGGGGACAGGGTCAGATACGCAGTATTTT. V and J are TRBV5-4 and TRBJ2-3; 9 nucleotides line up with TRBD1. Germline trimming cut 4 bases from V and 4 bases from J; bases unmatched to any gene: 13. The CDR3 loop spans 17 amino acids. Germline-derived CDR1 and CDR2 are SGHNT and YYREEE (reference sequence).